The sequence of this T cell receptor beta chain was determined in a study of T cell repertoires in cytomegalovirus infection. The wider study: HLA-B-restricted CMV epitopes that are well studied, plus recently identified HLA-C-restricted ones, were used by the study. Study observations and caveats: It was HLA-C-restricted CMV-specific TCR beta clonotypes that dominated the response ex vivo.

TCRdb analysed the reads with MiXCR anew, one entry per CDR3 protein. Of about 500,000 distinct CDR3 sequences listed, roughly a third are singletons. In this sample, this clonotype turned up many times. The target antigen is unknown. J gave up 6 bases and V 2 bases, and 9 bases lay outside the gene matches. Germline V lookup: CDR1 SGHTA, CDR2 FQGNSA. The CDR3 has 15 amino acids. This sample comprised cultured PBMCs, obtained from culture after CMV antigen stimulation. The source is a human donor in good health (CMV status not recorded). Some clones in this sample may be carry-over from other donors' samples. The chain couples TRBV7-2 to TRBJ2-7; TRBD2 aligns across 8 bases. CDR3 coding DNA: TGTGCCAGCAGCTTAATGGGAGCGGGAGCGGGCGAGCAGTACGTC. Its translation: CASSLMGAGAGEQYV.